This entry describes one TCR beta chain. Original methodology: Amplification of reference gene primers was used by the study to estimate nucleated cell counts. Using immunoSEQ multiplex PCR, the repertoire was profiled, and TCRdb retains in-frame clones only, with some absent. For V, J and clone size, that table is used; D and trimming come from the DNA. The sample lists about 130,000 clones; 65% to 90% were seen once. With 8 bases clipped from V and 8 bases from J, the junction kept 9 bases outside the gene matches. Per germline, CDR1 GTSNPN and CDR2 SVGIG (reference sequence). The CDR3 covers 12 residues. The sample comes from a study of blood T cell repertoires in COVID-19. Turning to the study itself: The origin of the acute and convalescent COVID-19 samples was the United States, Italy and Spain. Sample material is recorded as cDNA or gDNA derived from T cells, B-cell-depleted T cells, or PBMCs.

The rearrangement links TRBV30 to TRBJ2-1; TRBD1 matches 7 bases. The sequence was obtained from a man older than 75 with active or convalescent COVID-19. Specimen: peripheral blood. CDR3 bases: TGTGCCACAGACAGGGTGGGGGATGAGCAGTTCTTC. Its protein product is CATDRVGDEQFF.